This T cell receptor (beta chain) appears in the sequencing data of a study of blood T cell repertoires in COVID-19. Here immunoSEQ multiplex PCR was the method, and the copy in TCRdb shows in-frame clones only, minus some. This sample yields fewer than 300,000 clones, of which roughly 84% are seen a single time; roughly 3% belongs to the top ten. V was shortened by 4 bases and J by 1 base, with 18 bases between the two germline ends. Germline lookup yields CDR1 SGHRS and CDR2 YFSETQ. This CDR3 region has 17 residues. Sequencing was performed on peripheral blood. The sequence derives from a woman younger than 35 with acute or convalescent COVID-19. This chain joins TRBV5-1 and TRBJ1-5; D call uncertain. The CDR3 sequence: CASSPGSSYGSNQPQHF. The CDR3 coding sequence is TGCGCCAGCAGCCCTGGGTCGTCCTACGGGAGCAATCAGCCCCAGCATTTT.